This is a list of T cell receptor beta chains from one sample in a study of T cell repertoires in cytomegalovirus infection. From the reads, TCRdb called clonotypes with MiXCR, one entry per CDR3 protein. This sample carries hundreds of thousands of distinct CDR3 sequences, approximately 24% of them seen once, and the ten largest clones take approximately 8.2%. The specimen was CD8+ T cells from PBMCs. The origin of the receptors is a human donor in good health (CMV status not recorded). Some clones in this sample may be carry-over from other donors' samples. The CDR3 runs from the conserved cysteine through the conserved F or W. The order of the fields is CDR3 length, D gene, clone size, V gene, J gene, CDR3 DNA, CDR3 protein. A D gene is named only where the DNA matches it firmly. Size values are once, few and many counts, or a class for expanded clones, and some rows have none.

12,.,few,TRBV7-9,TRBJ1-2,TGTGCCAGCAGCTTAGACGAGTTTGGCTACACCTTC,CASSLDEFGYTF
17,TRBD2,many,TRBV12-5,TRBJ2-1,TGTGCTAGTGGCCCCGGACTAGCGGGGGAAACCTACAATGAGCAGTTCTTC,CASGPGLAGETYNEQFF
15,.,.,TRBV10-2,TRBJ1-5,TGCGCCAGCAGTGACGAGGGGCTGAGCAATCAGCCCCAGCATTTT,CASSDEGLSNQPQHF
14,.,many,TRBV7-6,TRBJ2-5,TGTGCCAGCGGGTCGGGACAACTCGGAGAGACCCAGTACTTC,CASGSGQLGETQYF
15,.,.,TRBV6-2/TRBV6-3,TRBJ2-4,TGTGCCAGCTCCGTCGGGGGCAGGGACAAAAACATTCAGTACTTC,CASSVGGRDKNIQYF
14,.,.,TRBV28,TRBJ1-4,TGTGCCAGCAGTCCTCGGGACACCGCTGAAAAACTGTTTTTT,CASSPRDTAEKLFF
12,.,many,TRBV6-2/TRBV6-3,TRBJ2-1,TGTGCCAGCAGTTCCCTTCTAGCGCAGCAGTTCTTC,CASSSLLAQQFF
15,.,few,TRBV28,TRBJ2-2,TGTGCCAGCAGTCTGAACTACGCGAACACCGGGGAGCTGTTTTTT,CASSLNYANTGELFF
14,.,.,TRBV19,TRBJ2-2,TGTGCCAGTAGTAAGGGACTCTTCACCGGGGAGCTGTTTTTT,CASSKGLFTGELFF
15,.,many,TRBV7-2,TRBJ1-5,TGTGCCAGCAGCGTAACTGGAGGGGGCAATCAGCCCCAGCATTTT,CASSVTGGGNQPQHF
15,TRBD1,few,TRBV27,TRBJ2-7,TGTGCCAGCAGTTTTGGACAGGGTAGCTCCTACGAGCAGTACTTC,CASSFGQGSSYEQYF
15,.,many,TRBV7-2,TRBJ2-4,TGTGCCAGCAGCTTAGGGGGGGCGCTTTACAACATTCAGTACTTC,CASSLGGALYNIQYF
18,.,.,TRBV19,TRBJ2-6,TGTGCCAGTAGTAGACTCCCCTGGACAACCTCTGGGGCCAACGTCCTGACTTTC,CASSRLPWTTSGANVLTF
13,.,few,TRBV28,TRBJ1-1,TGTGCCAGCAGTTTGCCCGGGGGGTTTGAAGCTTTCTTT,CASSLPGGFEAFF
14,TRBD2,.,TRBV20-1,TRBJ2-3,TGCAGTGCTTACCCCCGGGGGGGGACAGATACGCAGTATTTT,CSAYPRGGTDTQYF
12,.,many,TRBV6-2/TRBV6-3,TRBJ2-1,TGTGCCAGCAGGGGGGTCCACAATGAGCAGTTCTTC,CASRGVHNEQFF
14,.,.,TRBV6-2/TRBV6-3,TRBJ2-3,TGTGCCAGCAGCCGGAGACAAAGCACAGATACGCAGTATTTT,CASSRRQSTDTQYF
16,.,few,TRBV7-9,TRBJ2-2,TGTGCCAGCAGCTTTACGGGCAGAAGCGGGACCGGGGAGCTGTTTTTT,CASSFTGRSGTGELFF
14,TRBD1,.,TRBV27,TRBJ1-6,TGTGCCAGCAGTTCCGGGACAGCTGATTCACCCCTCCACTTT,CASSSGTADSPLHF
11,.,few,TRBV29-1,TRBJ1-1,TGCAGCGTTGAGGGGTACACTGAAGCTTTCTTT,CSVEGYTEAFF
11,.,.,TRBV7-9,TRBJ1-3,TGTGCCAGCAGCCCGGAGGACACCATATATTTT,CASSPEDTIYF
17,TRBD2,few,TRBV7-3,TRBJ2-1,TGTGCCAGCAGCCCGCGACTAGCGGGGGGGCCGTTAAATGAGCAGTTCTTC,CASSPRLAGGPLNEQFF
12,.,.,TRBV6-2/TRBV6-3,TRBJ1-1,TGTGCCAGCATGACCGGGAGGACTGAAGCTTTCTTT,CASMTGRTEAFF
12,.,few,TRBV14,TRBJ2-7,TGTGCCAGCAGCTCAGATCATGACGAGCAGTACTTC,CASSSDHDEQYF
13,.,many,TRBV7-2,TRBJ2-5,TGTGCCAGCAGCTTGAAAGCCCAAGAGACCCAGTACTTC,CASSLKAQETQYF
14,.,.,TRBV18,TRBJ2-5,TGTGCCAGCTCAACCGGGACGGATCAAGAGACCCAGTACTTC,CASSTGTDQETQYF
13,.,many,TRBV7-9,TRBJ1-1,TGTGCCAGCACCGACACACCGAACACTGAAGCTTTCTTT,CASTDTPNTEAFF
16,.,many,TRBV27,TRBJ1-2,TGTGCCAGCAGTCTATACCGGCGGGAGTTGTACTATGGCTACACCTTC,CASSLYRRELYYGYTF
15,.,.,TRBV7-8,TRBJ2-7,TGTGCCAGCAGGACCCCGGGATCCCCTTCCTACGAGCAGTACTTC,CASRTPGSPSYEQYF
15,TRBD1,few,TRBV6-5,TRBJ2-3,TGTGCCAGCAGTTATGGGGGACAGGGGGCAGATACGCAGTATTTT,CASSYGGQGADTQYF